This passage covers 16 T cell receptor beta chains from one sample sequenced in a study of shared clonotypes between healthy human individuals. The method was immunoSEQ multiplex PCR; TCRdb's version includes in-frame clones alone and lacks a portion of them. The sample includes over 1.5 million clones, about 98% of them seen just once. Sample: naive CD4+ T cells sorted from blood. Subset indicated: CD45RA+ positively selected. These receptors originate from a man aged 25 to 40 in good health.

The gene calls are TRBV5-6 and TRBJ1-4; a possible D gene is TRBD1 (5 bases). V was pared by 2 bases and J by 8 bases, with 16 bases between. There are 15 residues in the CDR3. Germline V lookup: CDR1 SGHDT, CDR2 YYEEEE. CDR3 DNA: TGTGCCAGCAGCTTTACCACAGGTACAAGGGAAAAACTGTTTTTT. Translated, it gives CASSFTTGTREKLFF.

The genes are TRBV6-1 and TRBJ2-5; D is possibly TRBD1 (6 bases). Looked up from germline, CDR1 is MNHNS and CDR2 is SASEGT. Trimming removed 7 bases from V and 1 base from J, with 13 bases in between. The CDR3 is made up of 14 amino acids. The DNA of the CDR3 is TGTGCCAGCATCCTACAGGGTTTCCAAGAGACCCAGTACTTC. Amino acids: CASILQGFQETQYF.

V is TRBV7-2 and J is TRBJ1-1; TRBD1 agrees at 9 bases. Germline V gene lookup returns CDR1 SGHTA and CDR2 FQGNSA. The V segment lost 1 base and the J segment 3 bases; nucleotides outside the gene matches: 3. CDR3 length: 15 residues. As DNA, the CDR3 is TGTGCCAGCAGCTTAGTAGGACAGGGGCACACTGAAGCTTTCTTT. It codes for CASSLVGQGHTEAFF.

The rearrangement joins TRBV6-6 to TRBJ2-2, with D possibly being TRBD1 (5 bases). V was trimmed by 6 bases and J by 6 bases, leaving 14 bases between them. The CDR3 length is 14 residues. The germline gives CDR1 MNHNY, CDR2 SVGAGI (reference sequence). The CDR3 bases are TGTGCCAGCAGGATCCAAGGGGATGCCGGGGAGCTGTTTTTT. It translates to CASRIQGDAGELFF.

The rearrangement joins TRBV9 to TRBJ2-7; no clear D gene. This CDR3 has 13 amino acids. The V end lost 0 bases, the J end lost 6 bases, and 10 bases lay between the germline ends. Germline V gene sequence: CDR1 SGDLS, CDR2 YYNGEE. The CDR3 sequence is CASSVAIFGEQYF. DNA for the CDR3: TGTGCCAGCAGCGTAGCCATATTTGGCGAGCAGTACTTC.

For the CDR3, the DNA is TGTGCCAGCTTCCCGTTGGGGACAGGAGGAAAACTGTTTTTT. It specifies CASFPLGTGGKLFF. The V call is TRBV6-8, the J call TRBJ1-4, with TRBD1 matching over 8 bases. Germline CDR1 MNHGY, CDR2 SAAAGT. The CDR3 is 14 amino acids. With V trimmed by 8 bases and J by 10 bases, 12 bases remained unmatched.

This chain links TRBV27 with TRBJ1-3, with 8 bases that match TRBD1. The germline V gene has CDR1 MNHEY and CDR2 SMNVEV (reference sequence). The CDR3 covers 17 residues. V was pared by 5 bases and J by 0 bases, with 9 bases of the junction left unmatched. Written as DNA, the CDR3 is TGTGCCAGCAGTCATGACAGGGGACCCGTCTCTGGAAACACCATATATTTT. This translates into CASSHDRGPVSGNTIYF.

The chain carries TRBV6-1 and TRBJ2-2; D is unresolved. Germline V lookup: CDR1 MNHNS, CDR2 SASEGT. The CDR3 contains 13 residues. V lost 6 bases and J lost 4, with 9 bases in between. CDR3: CASRERSTGELFF. Here the CDR3 DNA reads TGTGCCAGCAGAGAGAGAAGCACCGGGGAGCTGTTTTTT.

The chain uses TRBV7-2 and TRBJ2-1; D uncertain. The CDR3 runs 14 residues. Trimming took 8 bases from V and 0 from J, leaving 11 bases between them. CDR1 is SGHTA, CDR2 FQGNSA, per germline. The CDR3 DNA is TGTGCCAGCGCGACCCTACGCTCCTACAATGAGCAGTTCTTC. Residues: CASATLRSYNEQFF.

The J gene is TRBJ2-7, the V gene TRBV5-1; possibly TRBD2 for D (6 bases). This CDR3 is built from 16 residues. The V and J ends lost 0 bases and 3 bases respectively, with 16 bases between them. The germline CDR1 and CDR2 sequences are SGHRS and YFSETQ. In DNA, the CDR3 is TGCGCCAGCAGCTTGGAGGTGGGAGGAGCCCACTACGAGCAGTACTTC. This gives the protein CASSLEVGGAHYEQYF.

The chain has TRBV7-6 and TRBJ1-1; TRBD1 matches at 7 bases. CDR1 is SGHVS, CDR2 FNYEAQ, per germline. The CDR3 loop spans 13 amino acids. The trim removed 5 bases at V and 5 bases at J, leaving 5 bases unmatched. CDR3: CASSQQGGTEAFF. The DNA of the CDR3 is TGTGCCAGCAGCCAGCAGGGGGGGACTGAAGCTTTCTTT.

The sample holds a few counts of this clone. V gene TRBV28 combines with J gene TRBJ1-5, with D possibly matching TRBD1 (5 bases). Germline V gene lookup returns CDR1 MDHEN and CDR2 SYDVKM. Trimming shortened V by 8 bases and J by 7 bases, and 12 bases separated the two germline ends. This CDR3 is built from 12 residues. For the CDR3, the DNA is TGTGCCAGCCTGGGGCCTGGACAGCCCCAGCATTTT. Translating it yields CASLGPGQPQHF.

Only one count was recorded for this clone. The genes are TRBV6-1 and TRBJ2-3, with 8 positions matching TRBD1. The CDR3 has 11 residues. V lost 4 bases, J lost 14 bases, and 5 bases stayed unmatched. Looked up from germline, CDR1 is MNHNS and CDR2 is SASEGT. CDR3 in DNA: TGTGCCAGCAGTGTAACCGGGACAGGGTATTTT. Translated, it gives CASSVTGTGYF.

The rearrangement uses TRBV5-4 and TRBJ2-2; D perhaps matches TRBD2 (7 bases). Deletions cut 0 bases from V and 3 bases from J, with 12 bases between. The CDR3 consists of 16 residues. Germline V gene lookup returns CDR1 SGHNT and CDR2 YYREEE (reference sequence). The CDR3 loop is CASSLGGREHTGELFF. In nucleotides, the CDR3 is TGTGCCAGCAGCTTGGGGGGGCGGGAGCACACCGGGGAGCTGTTTTTT.

This clone was recorded only once. The chain employs TRBV19 and TRBJ1-4; 8 bases line up with TRBD1. In germline, CDR1 is LNHDA, CDR2 SQIVND (reference sequence). The CDR3 totals 17 residues. V was pared by 6 bases and J by 7 bases, with 16 bases of the junction left unmatched. The CDR3 sequence is CASSRLLLDRGSEKLFF. The DNA for the CDR3 is TGTGCCAGTAGCAGACTCTTGTTAGACAGGGGAAGTGAAAAACTGTTTTTT.

The chain combines TRBV18 with TRBJ2-7; 10 bases match TRBD1. Germline-derived CDR1 and CDR2 are KGHSH and LQKENI. V shed 3 bases and J 3 bases; nucleotides not matched to a gene: 20. The CDR3 is made up of 20 amino acids. CDR3 nucleotides: TGTGCCAGCTCACCGTCCGGGACAGGGGCCTCGTTTGGAGGCCTCTACGAGCAGTACTTC. Protein sequence: CASSPSGTGASFGGLYEQYF.